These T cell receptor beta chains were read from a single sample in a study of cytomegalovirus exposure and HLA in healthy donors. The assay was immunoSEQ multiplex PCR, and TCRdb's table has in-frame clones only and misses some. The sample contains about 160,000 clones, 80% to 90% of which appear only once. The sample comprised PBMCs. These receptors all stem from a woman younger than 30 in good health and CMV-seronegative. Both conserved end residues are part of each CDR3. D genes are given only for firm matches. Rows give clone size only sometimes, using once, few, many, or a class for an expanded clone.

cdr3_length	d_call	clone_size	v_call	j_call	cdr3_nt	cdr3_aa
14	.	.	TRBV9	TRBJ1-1	TGTGCCAGCACCCCAGGTCCGGGGGGCGCCGAAGCTTTCTTT	CASTPGPGGAEAFF
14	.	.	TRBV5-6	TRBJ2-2	TGTGCCAGCAGCCTCAACAGGGCTGCCGGGGAGCTGTTTTTT	CASSLNRAAGELFF
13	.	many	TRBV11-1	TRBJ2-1	TGTGCCAGCAGCTTAGCGCTAATCAATGAGCAGTTCTTC	CASSLALINEQFF
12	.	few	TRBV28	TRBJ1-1	TGTGCCAGCAGTGACCGGGGGACTGAAGCTTTCTTT	CASSDRGTEAFF
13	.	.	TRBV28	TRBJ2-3	TGTGCCAGCACCGGGATTCGCACAGATACGCAGTATTTT	CASTGIRTDTQYF
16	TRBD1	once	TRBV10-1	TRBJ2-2	TGCGCCAGCAGTGAGTCGACAGGGGGAGGAACCGGGGAGCTGTTTTTT	CASSESTGGGTGELFF
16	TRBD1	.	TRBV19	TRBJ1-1	TGTGCCAGTTCCCTACCGGGACAGCTAGATGAAATTGAAGCTTTCTTT	CASSLPGQLDEIEAFF
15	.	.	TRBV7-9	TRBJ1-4	TGTTCCAGCAGCTTAGGCGGTCAGCGTAATGAAAAACTGTTTTTT	CSSSLGGQRNEKLFF
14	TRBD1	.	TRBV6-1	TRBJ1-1	TGTGCCAGCCGACGGGACAGGGCCTACACTGAAGCTTTCTTT	CASRRDRAYTEAFF
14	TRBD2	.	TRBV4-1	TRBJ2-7	TGCGCCAGCAGCCAAGTGGGGGGGTCGTACGAGCAGTACTTC	CASSQVGGSYEQYF
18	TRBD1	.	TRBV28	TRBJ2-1	TGTGCCAGCACCAAGGACAGGGGGATCAGCGGGAGCGAGAATGAGCAGTTCTTC	CASTKDRGISGSENEQFF
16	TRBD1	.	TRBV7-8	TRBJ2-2	TGTGCCAGCAGCCATTCGACAGGGTTGCGAACCGGGGAGCTGTTTTTT	CASSHSTGLRTGELFF
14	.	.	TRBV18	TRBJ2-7	TGTGCCAGCTCACCACTTGGGGGCCCCTACGAGCAGTACTTC	CASSPLGGPYEQYF
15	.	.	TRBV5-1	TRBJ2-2	TGCGCCAGCAGCTTGGCCATCGGGGACACCGGGGAGCTGTTTTTT	CASSLAIGDTGELFF
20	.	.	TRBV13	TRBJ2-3	TGTGCCAGCAGCTTACCCCGCGGAGTCAGGGGAATGTCGGGCACAGATACGCAGTATTTT	CASSLPRGVRGMSGTDTQYF
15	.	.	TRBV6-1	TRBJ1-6	TGTGCCAGCAGGGCCGACGGGGGTGGTGATTCACCCCTCCACTTT	CASRADGGGDSPLHF
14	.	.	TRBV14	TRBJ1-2	TGTGCCAGCAGCCATCTGGAGGACCTCTATGGCTACACCTTC	CASSHLEDLYGYTF
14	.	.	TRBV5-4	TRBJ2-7	TGTGCCAGCAGCCCTAACAGGGCCTCCTACGAGCAGTACTTC	CASSPNRASYEQYF
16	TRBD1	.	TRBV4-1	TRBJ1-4	TGCGCCAGCAGCCAAGGGAACCGGGACAGGGGTGGAAAACTGTTTTTT	CASSQGNRDRGGKLFF
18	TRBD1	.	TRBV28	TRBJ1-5	TGTGCCAGCAGCTCGCCGGGACAGGATTACTATAGCAATCAGCCCCAGCATTTT	CASSSPGQDYYSNQPQHF
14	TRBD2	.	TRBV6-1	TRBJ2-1	TGTGCCAGCACCGGGACTAGCGGGAGAACTGAGCAGTTCTTC	CASTGTSGRTEQFF
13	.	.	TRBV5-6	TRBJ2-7	TGTGCCAGCAGTCAGAAACACGGGTACGAGCAGTACTTC	CASSQKHGYEQYF
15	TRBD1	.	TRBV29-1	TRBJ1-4	TGCAGCGTTGTGATAGGGGGCGCCGGCAATGAAAAACTGTTTTTT	CSVVIGGAGNEKLFF
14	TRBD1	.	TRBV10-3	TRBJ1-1	TGTGCCATCAGCGAGAACAGGGGGGACACTGAAGCTTTCTTT	CAISENRGDTEAFF
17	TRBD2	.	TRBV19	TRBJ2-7	TGTGCCAGTAGTTTGGGACTAGCGGGAGTCCCCTCCTACGAGCAGTACTTC	CASSLGLAGVPSYEQYF
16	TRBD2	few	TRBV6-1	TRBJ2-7	TGTGCCAGCAGTGATAAAGGCGGGGGAACCTCTGACGAGCAGTACTTC	CASSDKGGGTSDEQYF